This is a list of T cell receptor beta chains from one sample in a study of cytomegalovirus exposure and HLA in healthy donors. Clones were read by immunoSEQ multiplex PCR, and TCRdb kept only the in-frame ones, dropping some. Among over 150,000 clones listed, roughly 85% were seen once. Specimen: PBMCs. These receptor sequences come from a man aged 40-49 years in good health and CMV-seronegative. The CDR3 runs from the conserved cysteine through the conserved F or W. Each record gives: clone size, D gene, V gene, J gene, CDR3 DNA, CDR3 protein. The D gene is left open where the match is weak. Part of the rows lack a size; the others show once, few, many or a class for expanded clones.

once	TRBD1	TRBV27	TRBJ2-5	TGTGCCAGCAGTTCTCTAGGACAGGGGATGGAGACCCAGTACTTC	CASSSLGQGMETQYF
NA	NA	TRBV21-1	TRBJ2-5	TGTGCCAGCAGCGCAAAGACTAGCGGGAGGCCACAAGAGACCCAGTACTTC	CASSAKTSGRPQETQYF
NA	TRBD2	TRBV5-1	TRBJ2-1	TGCGCCAGCAGCCCAGGGACTAGCGGCTACAATGAGCAGTTCTTC	CASSPGTSGYNEQFF
NA	NA	TRBV5-4	TRBJ2-4	TGTGCCAGCAGCTTGATTGGGGGCTGGGGCGGCACGGCCAAAAACAGTCAGTACTTC	CASSLIGGWGGTAKNSQYF
NA	NA	TRBV6-1	TRBJ2-7	TGTGCCAGCAGTGAAGGTACAGGCACCTACGAGCAGTACTTC	CASSEGTGTYEQYF
NA	NA	TRBV7-2	TRBJ2-3	TGTGCCAGCAGCCGGGGCAGGGGAGATACGCAGTATTTT	CASSRGRGDTQYF
NA	TRBD2	TRBV7-8	TRBJ2-7	TGTGCCAGCAGCTTAAGGGCTAGCGGATCCTACGAGCAGTACTTC	CASSLRASGSYEQYF
NA	TRBD1	TRBV5-6	TRBJ1-6	TGTGCCAGCAGCTTGGTGGGGACAGGGTATTCACCCCTCCACTTT	CASSLVGTGYSPLHF
NA	NA	TRBV5-1	TRBJ2-5	TGCGCCAGCAGCTTGGAATCAGGGACCCAGTACTTC	CASSLESGTQYF
NA	NA	TRBV5-1	TRBJ2-1	TGCGCCAGCAGCTTGGCAGAGGCCAATGAGCAGTTCTTC	CASSLAEANEQFF
NA	NA	TRBV5-6	TRBJ1-4	TGTGCCAGCAGCTTTCTTCTAAGTTCGGGTGAAAAACTGTTTTTT	CASSFLLSSGEKLFF
NA	TRBD2	TRBV18	TRBJ2-7	TGTGCCAGCTCACCAGACGGGAGGGCTCGTTACGAGCAGTACTTC	CASSPDGRARYEQYF
NA	TRBD2	TRBV7-9	TRBJ2-5	TGTGCCAGCAGCCCGCCGGGACTAGGAGAGACCCAGTACTTC	CASSPPGLGETQYF
NA	NA	TRBV19	TRBJ2-1	TGTGCCAGTAGTACAAGGGTAGGGGACAATGAGCAGTTCTTC	CASSTRVGDNEQFF
NA	TRBD1	TRBV28	TRBJ2-1	TGTGCCAGCAGTGGCTCGGACAGGTACAATGAGCAGTTCTTC	CASSGSDRYNEQFF
NA	TRBD1	TRBV5-4	TRBJ1-4	TGTGCCAGCAGCTTACGGACAGGGGCGAATGAAAAACTGTTTTTT	CASSLRTGANEKLFF
NA	NA	TRBV28	TRBJ2-7	TGTGCCAGCAGTTTCCCCCCCCCGAGCCCCGAGCAGTACTTC	CASSFPPPSPEQYF
NA	TRBD1	TRBV6-6	TRBJ1-1	TGTGCCAGCAGACAGGGGGTGGACACTGAAGCTTTCTTT	CASRQGVDTEAFF
once	NA	TRBV4-3	TRBJ1-4	TGCGCCAGCAGCCAAGATGTATCGGGGTATAATAATGAAAAACTGTTTTTT	CASSQDVSGYNNEKLFF
NA	NA	TRBV28	TRBJ2-4	TGTGCCAGCAGTATACAGCGCTCGGGGAGTGCCAAAAACATTCAGTACTTC	CASSIQRSGSAKNIQYF
few	NA	TRBV5-5	TRBJ1-3	TGTGCCAGCAGCTTAGCCGGAAACACCATATATTTT	CASSLAGNTIYF
few	NA	TRBV29-1	TRBJ1-1	TGCAGCGTTGGCGGGGGCGGACGGAACACTGAAGCTTTCTTT	CSVGGGGRNTEAFF
NA	NA	TRBV15	TRBJ2-7	TGTGCCACCAGTCTCAGGGATACTTGGAACGAGCAGTACTTC	CATSLRDTWNEQYF
NA	NA	TRBV5-1	TRBJ1-1	TGCGCCAGCAAGCGACCGAACACTGAAGCTTTCTTT	CASKRPNTEAFF
NA	NA	TRBV15	TRBJ1-2	TGTGCCACCAGCAGAGGAGGGCTAGGCTATGGCTACACCTTC	CATSRGGLGYGYTF
NA	NA	TRBV7-2	TRBJ2-2	TGTGCCAGCAGCCTCAGAGCAGGGAACACCGGGGAGCTGTTTTTT	CASSLRAGNTGELFF
NA	NA	TRBV30	TRBJ2-2	NA	CAWSARRAGELFF
NA	TRBD2	TRBV28	TRBJ2-1	TGTGCCAGCAGTCAGCGGGGCTCCTACAATGAGCAGTTCTTC	CASSQRGSYNEQFF
NA	TRBD1	TRBV5-1	TRBJ1-2	TGCGCCAGCAGCTTGTACCGACCACAGGGGACGGGGGGCTACACCTTC	CASSLYRPQGTGGYTF
NA	TRBD2	TRBV7-9	TRBJ2-3	TGTGCCAGCAGCTTACTAGCGGGAGCAGGTACGCAGTATTTT	CASSLLAGAGTQYF
few	TRBD1	TRBV11-2	TRBJ2-7	TGTGCCAGCAGCCGTACCGAGGGACAGTCCTACGAGCAGTACTTC	CASSRTEGQSYEQYF
NA	TRBD1	TRBV27	TRBJ2-5	TGTGCCAGCAGACCCGGGACAGGGGGCCGAGAGACCCAGTACTTC	CASRPGTGGRETQYF
NA	NA	TRBV10-3	TRBJ2-5	TGTGCCATCAGTGAGGAGGAGACCCAGTACTTC	CAISEEETQYF
NA	NA	TRBV30	TRBJ2-7	TGTGCCTGGACCCTCGACTATAACTACGAGCAGTACTTC	CAWTLDYNYEQYF
NA	TRBD1	TRBV5-4	TRBJ1-4	TGTGCCAGCAGCTTCGACAGGGGTCATGAAAAACTGTTTTTT	CASSFDRGHEKLFF
NA	TRBD1	TRBV30	TRBJ2-5	TGTGCCTGGACAGGGGGTCGCCAAGAGACCCAGTACTTC	CAWTGGRQETQYF
NA	NA	TRBV2	TRBJ2-3	TGTGCCAGCAAGCGCACCCTCACAGATACGCAGTATTTT	CASKRTLTDTQYF
NA	TRBD1	TRBV6-5	TRBJ2-4	TGTGCCAGCAGTCGGGGACAGGCCAAAAACAGTCAGTACTTC	CASSRGQAKNSQYF
NA	TRBD1	TRBV2	TRBJ2-1	TGTGCCAGCAGTGTGGCTGGACAGGGCTCCTACAATGAGCAGTTCTTC	CASSVAGQGSYNEQFF
once	TRBD2	TRBV14	TRBJ2-1	TGTGCCAGCAGCCCCGGACTAGGGGATGAGCAGTTCTTC	CASSPGLGDEQFF
NA	TRBD1	TRBV2	TRBJ2-2	TGTGCCAGCAGAGACAGGGATAATTCCGAGGAGCTGTTTTTT	CASRDRDNSEELFF
few	NA	TRBV7-9	TRBJ1-4	TGTGCCAGCACGGCAGGGGCGTACCGTGGTGGTGAAAAACTGTTTTTT	CASTAGAYRGGEKLFF
NA	TRBD1	TRBV18	TRBJ2-7	TGTGCCAGCTCACCCGGGACAGACTACGAGCAGTACTTC	CASSPGTDYEQYF
NA	TRBD2	TRBV5-1	TRBJ2-2	TGCGCCAGCAGCCTGGGCGATAGCGGGGGCTTCCTGAACACCGGGGAGCTGTTTTTT	CASSLGDSGGFLNTGELFF
NA	NA	TRBV9	TRBJ2-1	TGTGCCAGCAGCGTAGATGCGGGTGGTGAGCAGTTCTTC	CASSVDAGGEQFF
NA	TRBD2	TRBV30	TRBJ2-7	TGTGCCTGGAGTAGCGGGAATCCCTACGAGCAGTACTTC	CAWSSGNPYEQYF
few	TRBD1	TRBV2	TRBJ1-2	TGTGCCAGCAGCCCTGACAGGGCGAGAAACTATGGCTACACCTTC	CASSPDRARNYGYTF
NA	NA	TRBV11-2	TRBJ2-1	TGTGCCAGCAGCCAGGGGGGAAACTCCTACAATGAGCAGTTCTTC	CASSQGGNSYNEQFF
NA	NA	TRBV4-2	TRBJ2-7	TGTGCCAGCAGCCAAGAGAGAAGCGGGCTTTCCTACGAGCAGTACTTC	CASSQERSGLSYEQYF
once	TRBD2	TRBV7-7	TRBJ2-1	TGTGCTAGCAGCTTAGATAAGTCTAGCGGGGTCAATGAGCAGTTCTTC	CASSLDKSSGVNEQFF
once	TRBD2	TRBV5-4	TRBJ2-7	TGTGCCAGCAGCTTTGAGGGAGGGCCGGGAGAGCAGTACTTC	CASSFEGGPGEQYF
few	NA	TRBV7-9	TRBJ2-7	TGTGCCAGCAGCTTCTTAACGGGAGCGCGATCCTACGAGCAGTACTTC	CASSFLTGARSYEQYF
few	TRBD1	TRBV6-6	TRBJ1-1	TGTGCCAGCAGCACAGGGGTCAACACTGAAGCTTTCTTT	CASSTGVNTEAFF
NA	TRBD1	TRBV9	TRBJ1-1	TGTGCCAGCAGCGTCACAGGGGGCACTGAAGCTTTCTTT	CASSVTGGTEAFF